Below, 3 T cell receptor beta chains from the same sample are listed, as sequenced in a study of blood T cells in healthy people across ages. With a J-beta primer mix and a sample-barcoded 5' primer, a second PCR ran roughly 7 to 11 cycles. TCRdb passed the 5' RACE reads through MiXCR, listing each CDR3 protein once. The table has around 800,000 distinct CDR3 sequences, around 45% seen once. The specimen sequenced was blood. The receptors derive from a man at least 80 years old in good health.

The chain combines TRBV7-2 with TRBJ2-1, with 10 bases that match TRBD1. This CDR3 region has 16 residues. The trim removed 5 bases at V and 5 bases at J, leaving 9 bases unmatched. Germline lookup yields CDR1 SGHTA and CDR2 FQGNSA. This CDR3 is CASSRGGTGADNEQFF. DNA of the CDR3: TGTGCCAGCAGCCGGGGAGGGACAGGGGCTGACAATGAGCAGTTCTTC.

This rearrangement joins TRBV29-1 to TRBJ2-5; 9 nucleotides line up with TRBD1. TRBJ2-7 matches the DNA end more closely, so the J call is doubtful. The CDR3 totals 12 residues. Germline V gene sequence: CDR1 SQVTM, CDR2 ANQGSEA. CDR3: CSAVGQGGEQYF. DNA for the CDR3: TGCAGCGCTGTGGGACAGGGAGGCGAGCAGTACTTC.

The CDR3 nucleotides are TGCGCCAGCAGCGTATCCGGGACAAATTACAATGAGCAGTACTTC. This translates into CASSVSGTNYNEQYF. This chain links TRBV5-1 with TRBJ2-7; perhaps TRBD1 as D (6 bases). V was trimmed by 4 bases and J by 7 bases, leaving 21 bases between them. This CDR3 has 15 residues. The germline V gene encodes CDR1 SGHRS and CDR2 YFSETQ.